This T cell receptor beta chain was captured in a study of early T cells in non-severe SARS-CoV-2 infection. Study findings and constraints: Matching results from VDJdb favored anti-spike CD8 responses, leaving private and CD4 specificities undetected.

Unique molecular identifiers were attached to individual cDNA molecules. TCRdb called the 5' RACE reads again in MiXCR, with one record for every CDR3 protein. The profile shows some 48,000 distinct CDR3 sequences, roughly 6.1% of them singletons. There are many counts of this clonotype. Its antigen is undetermined. This material consisted of whole blood, taken at baseline. The sequence was obtained from an adult who was a healthcare worker with PCR-confirmed SARS-CoV-2 infection or an uninfected control (not recorded which).

The CDR3 spells CASRETGTVYNEQFF. The CDR3 nucleotides read TGTGCCAGCAGAGAGACCGGGACAGTCTACAATGAGCAGTTCTTC. The V call is TRBV2, the J call TRBJ2-1, with 7 bases lining up with TRBD1. This CDR3 is 15 amino acids long. Trimming took 6 bases from V and 3 from J; bases not matched to a gene: 8. Germline CDR1 SNHLY, CDR2 FYNNEI. Looking up the rest from reference TRBV2 and TRBJ2-1 gives the full variable domain: EPEVTQTPSHQVTQMGQEVILRCVPISNHLYFYWYRQILGQKVEFLVSFYNNEISEKSEIFDDQFSVERPDGSNFTLKIRSTKLEDSAMYFCASRETGTVYNEQFFGPGTRLTVL.